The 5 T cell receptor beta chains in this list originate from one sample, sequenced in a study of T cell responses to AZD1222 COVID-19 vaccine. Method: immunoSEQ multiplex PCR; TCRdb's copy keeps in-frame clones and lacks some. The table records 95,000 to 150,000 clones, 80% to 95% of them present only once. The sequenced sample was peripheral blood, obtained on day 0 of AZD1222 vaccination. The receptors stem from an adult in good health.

CDR3 coding DNA: TGTGCCAGCAGCCCTAACCCCTGGACTAGCGGGGGCGCGGATACGCAGTATTTT. Amino acids: CASSPNPWTSGGADTQYF. V usage is TRBV3-1 (or the pseudogene TRBV3-2) and J usage is TRBJ2-3; 13 bases agree with TRBD2. The V gene's germline CDR1 is LGHDT and CDR2 YNNKEL (reference sequence). V trimming: 4 bases; J trimming: 6 bases; junction bases outside the gene matches: 13. The CDR3 sequence is 18 residues long.

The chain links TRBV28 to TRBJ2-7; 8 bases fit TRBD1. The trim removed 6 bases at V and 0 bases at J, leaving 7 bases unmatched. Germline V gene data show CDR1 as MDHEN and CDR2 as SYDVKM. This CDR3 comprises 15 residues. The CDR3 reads CASRSQGTGSYEQYF. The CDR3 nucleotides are TGTGCCAGCAGGTCACAGGGGACAGGCTCCTACGAGCAGTACTTC.

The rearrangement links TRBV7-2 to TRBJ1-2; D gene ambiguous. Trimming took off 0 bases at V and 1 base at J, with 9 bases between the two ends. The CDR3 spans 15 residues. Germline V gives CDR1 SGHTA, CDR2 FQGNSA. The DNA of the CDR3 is TGTGCCAGCAGCTTAGCTCGGTTAGATAACTATGGCTACACCTTC. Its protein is CASSLARLDNYGYTF.

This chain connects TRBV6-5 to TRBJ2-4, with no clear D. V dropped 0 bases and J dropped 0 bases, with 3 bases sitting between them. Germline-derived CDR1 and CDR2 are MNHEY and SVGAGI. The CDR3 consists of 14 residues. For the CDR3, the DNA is TGTGCCAGCAGTTACTCGGGAGCCAAAAACATTCAGTACTTC. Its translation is CASSYSGAKNIQYF.

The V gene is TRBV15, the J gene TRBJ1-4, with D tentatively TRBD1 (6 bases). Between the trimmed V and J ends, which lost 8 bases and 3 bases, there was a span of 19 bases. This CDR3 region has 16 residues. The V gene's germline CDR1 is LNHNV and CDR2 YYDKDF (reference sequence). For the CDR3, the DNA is TGTGCCACCCGGGGCGGGGGCGCTTGGGCTAATGAAAAACTGTTTTTT. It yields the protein CATRGGGAWANEKLFF.